This T cell receptor beta chain was identified in a study of blood T cell repertoires in COVID-19. Profiled with immunoSEQ multiplex PCR; TCRdb holds only in-frame clones, not every one. In the table there are fewer than 200,000 clones, about 88% of which are singletons. The CDR3 consists of 15 residues. Germline V CDR1 and CDR2: SGHTA, FQGTGA. Trimming removed 4 bases at V and 3 bases at J, with 15 bases between. Living in about two dozen US areas, the participants were between roughly 18 and 90 years of age. Participant-given clinical history determined each cohort assignment. The chain is built from TRBV7-3 and TRBJ1-1; TRBD1 is a possible D gene (6 bases). Sequenced input: PBMCs or T cells enriched from blood (not recorded which). The receptor comes from a human donor with acute COVID-19. The donor label of this sample is uncertain. CDR3 sequence (DNA): TGTGCCAGCAGCTCGGGACACCCAACGGACACTGAAGCTTTCTTT. It specifies CASSSGHPTDTEAFF.